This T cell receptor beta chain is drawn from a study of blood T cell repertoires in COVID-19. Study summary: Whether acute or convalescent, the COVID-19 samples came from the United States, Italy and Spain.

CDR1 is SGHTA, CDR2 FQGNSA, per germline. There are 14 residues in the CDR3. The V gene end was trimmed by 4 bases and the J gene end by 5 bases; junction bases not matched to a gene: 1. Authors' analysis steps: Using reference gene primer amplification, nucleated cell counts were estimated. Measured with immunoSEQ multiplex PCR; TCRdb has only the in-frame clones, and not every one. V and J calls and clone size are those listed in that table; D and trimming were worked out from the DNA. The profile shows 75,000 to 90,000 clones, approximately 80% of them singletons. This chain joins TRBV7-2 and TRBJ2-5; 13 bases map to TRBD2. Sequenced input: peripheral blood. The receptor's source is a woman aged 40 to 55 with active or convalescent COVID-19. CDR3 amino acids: CASSSLAGGETQYF. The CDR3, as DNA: TGTGCCAGCAGCTCACTAGCGGGAGGGGAGACCCAGTACTTC.